A single sample gave rise to the 13 T cell receptor beta chains below, sequenced in a study of CXCR3-negative and CXCR3-positive naive CD8 T cells. Via 5' RACE with UMI labels, TRB cDNA libraries were prepared. TCRdb re-analyzed the 5' RACE reads; it lists each CDR3 protein once, without DNA. This table lists 46,000 or so distinct CDR3 sequences. The material sequenced was naive CXCR3- CD8+ T cells from blood. Subset noted: CD45RO-CCR7+CD27+CD95- naive CD8+ T cells lacking CXCR3 (TNR3-). The origin of the receptors is a human donor in good health. Some clones in this sample may be carry-over from other donors' samples.

This chain uses TRBV4-3 with TRBJ2-7; with no DNA, the TCRdb D assignment of TRBD1 cannot be verified. CDR3 length equals 15 residues. Germline-derived CDR1 and CDR2 are LGHNA and YSLEER. CDR3 loop: CASSVGTGGGYEQYF.

The chain employs TRBV5-6 and TRBJ2-5; TCRdb indicates TRBD1, and absent DNA this call remains unverified. The CDR3 runs 15 residues. Germline CDR1 is SGHDT and CDR2 is YYEEEE. CDR3 amino acids: CASSTWGGALETQYF.

The genes are TRBV4-2 and TRBJ2-1; as DNA is missing, the TRBD1 call by TCRdb cannot be tested. In germline, CDR1 is LGHNA, CDR2 YNFKEQ. This CDR3 comprises 16 residues. Here the CDR3 reads CASSQAGQPNYNEQFF.

The chain uses TRBV12-3 or TRBV12-4 and TRBJ1-6; the TCRdb D gene call, TRBD1, has no DNA to confirm it. This CDR3 is built from 13 residues. CDR3 in amino acids: CASSLGPGTVLHF.

The rearrangement joins TRBV29-1 to TRBJ2-3; TCRdb lists TRBD1, though no DNA is available to test this call. The CDR3 contains 19 residues. Germline V lookup: CDR1 SQVTM, CDR2 ANQGSEA. CDR3 amino acids: CSVEDHLGGHRSSTDTQYF.

This CDR3 reads CASSSGTSGYNEQFF. The chain couples TRBV7-9 to TRBJ2-1; TCRdb's D call of TRBD2 is untestable without DNA. CDR1 is SEHNR, CDR2 FQNEAQ, per germline (reference sequence). This CDR3 has 15 residues.

V is TRBV6-4 and J is TRBJ1-1; TCRdb's D call of TRBD1 is untestable without DNA. This CDR3 region has 11 residues. CDR1 is MRHNA and CDR2 is SNTAGT in the germline V gene. This CDR3 reads CASSDGTGPFF.

By frequency, this clonotype is medium-sized. The chain uses TRBV20-1 and TRBJ2-7; the TCRdb D gene call, TRBD1, has no DNA to confirm it. Germline lookup yields CDR1 DFQATT and CDR2 SNEGSKA (reference sequence). CDR3 size: 14 residues. CDR3 residues: CSAKDGGGIDEQYF.

This chain uses TRBV7-9 with TRBJ2-7. Germline loops: CDR1 SEHNR, CDR2 FQNEAQ (reference sequence). The CDR3 is 13 amino acids. CDR3: CASSPTWSYEQYF.

This chain joins TRBV5-1 and TRBJ1-2. CDR1 is SGHRS, CDR2 YFSETQ, per germline. The CDR3 is 12 amino acids. The CDR3 reads CASTAGAYGYTF.

The chain employs TRBV6-5 and TRBJ1-1; there is no DNA to check the TCRdb D call of TRBD1. CDR1 is MNHEY and CDR2 is SVGAGI in the germline V gene. The CDR3 has 14 residues. CDR3 protein: CASSQGRLNTEAFF.

The chain has TRBV10-3 and TRBJ2-7; TCRdb selects TRBD1, and the lack of DNA leaves this call unchecked. Germline CDR1 is ENHRY and CDR2 is SYGVKD. This CDR3 is built from 12 residues. CDR3 sequence: CAIRQGSYEQYF.

CDR3 amino acids: CASSLGQQLTDTQYF. The genes are TRBV28 and TRBJ2-3; TCRdb outputs TRBD1, but without DNA this stays unchecked. The V gene's germline CDR1 is MDHEN and CDR2 SYDVKM. The CDR3 length is 15 residues. The whole variable domain, filled in from reference TRBV28 and TRBJ2-3, reads DVKVTQSSRYLVKRTGEKVFLECVQDMDHENMFWYRQDPGLGLRLIYFSYDVKMKEKGDIPEGYSVSREKKERFSLILESASTNQTSMYLCASSLGQQLTDTQYFGPGTRLTVL.